This T cell receptor beta chain originates from a study of shared clonotypes between healthy human individuals. V was trimmed by 5 bases and J by 3 bases, leaving 8 bases between them. The CDR3 covers 11 residues. Germline V gene data show CDR1 as GTSNPN and CDR2 as SVGIG (reference sequence). Healthy and HIV-negative, the adult donors had no recent acute infections or vaccinations. Study results and limitations: How much donors shared clonotypes was expected to be affected by sequencing depth.

Repertoires were generated with immunoSEQ multiplex PCR, while TCRdb's copy carries only in-frame clones and drops some. Of about 520,000 clones listed, almost 80% were seen once; the top ten hold around 12%. Turning to this clone: What it recognizes is unknown.

This TCR was sampled from a woman aged 40 to 49 in good health. Some clones in this sample may be carry-over from other donors' samples. The rearrangement links TRBV30 to TRBJ2-7; D uncertain. Material: PBMCs. CDR3 amino acids: CAWGINYEQYF. For the CDR3, the DNA is TGTGCCTGGGGGATAAACTACGAGCAGTACTTC.